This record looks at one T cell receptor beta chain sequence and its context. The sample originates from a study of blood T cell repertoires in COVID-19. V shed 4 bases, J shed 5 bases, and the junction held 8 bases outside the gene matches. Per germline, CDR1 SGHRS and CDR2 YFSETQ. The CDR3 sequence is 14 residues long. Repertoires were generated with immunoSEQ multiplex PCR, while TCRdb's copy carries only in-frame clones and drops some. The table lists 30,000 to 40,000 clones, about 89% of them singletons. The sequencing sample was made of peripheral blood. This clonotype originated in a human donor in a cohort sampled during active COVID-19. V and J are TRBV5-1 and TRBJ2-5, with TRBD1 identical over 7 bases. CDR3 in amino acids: CASSPTGSRETQYF. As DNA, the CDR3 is TGCGCCAGCAGCCCGACAGGGTCCCGGGAGACCCAGTACTTC.